This entry lists 28 T cell receptor beta chains sequenced from one sample in a study of OX40 agonist ivuxolimab in advanced cancers. The protocol was immunoSEQ multiplex PCR, while the TCRdb copy is restricted to in-frame clones and leaves out a portion. The table includes about 68,000 clones, 70% to 85% detected once. This specimen consisted of CD4+ or CD8+ T cells sorted from blood, obtained in a trial of the OX40 agonist ivuxolimab. These TCRs come from an adult with an advanced solid tumor such as melanoma, head and neck, liver or kidney cancer.

The rearrangement joins TRBV5-1 to TRBJ2-1; 8 bases align to TRBD2. Germline values: CDR1 SGHRS, CDR2 YFSETQ. The CDR3 has 16 amino acids. J gave up 2 bases and V 2 bases, and 6 bases lay outside the gene matches. This CDR3 reads CASSLPQLAAYNEQFF. The CDR3 DNA sequence: TGCGCCAGCAGCTTACCCCAACTAGCGGCCTACAATGAGCAGTTCTTC.

The V and J genes are TRBV9 and TRBJ2-5, with D possibly TRBD1 on 6 matching bases. The V end lost 0 bases, the J end lost 4 bases, and 10 bases lay between the germline ends. The V gene's germline CDR1 is SGDLS and CDR2 YYNGEE. The CDR3 has 14 residues. CDR3 bases: TGTGCCAGCAGCGTAGCGGCAGGGGCAGAGACCCAGTACTTC. Encoded protein: CASSVAAGAETQYF.

In this sample, this clone is medium-sized. V gene TRBV2 combines with J gene TRBJ1-5, with a possible D match to TRBD1 (5 bases). V was pared by 9 bases and J by 5 bases, with 14 bases between. This CDR3 spans 13 amino acids. Germline CDR1 reads SNHLY; CDR2 reads FYNNEI. The chain's CDR3 is CASGADLDQPQHF. Written as DNA, the CDR3 is TGTGCCAGTGGGGCAGACCTGGATCAGCCCCAGCATTTT.

This clone occurred once. The J gene is TRBJ2-1, the V gene TRBV2; a weak D match, TRBD2 (6 bases). The germline V and J ends were trimmed by 6 bases and 5 bases, with 14 bases remaining between them. This CDR3 is 14 amino acids long. CDR1 is SNHLY and CDR2 is FYNNEI in the germline V gene. CDR3 in DNA: TGTGCCAGCAGGCGAGGGAGGCAAGACAATGAGCAGTTCTTC. It is translated as CASRRGRQDNEQFF.

This rearrangement joins TRBV5-4 to TRBJ2-1; D gene unclear. Germline V gene sequence: CDR1 SGHNT, CDR2 YYREEE (reference sequence). With 0 bases removed from V and 0 bases from J, the gap between germline ends came to 7 bases. The CDR3 consists of 15 residues. The CDR3 is CASSLEWSSYNEQFF. The CDR3 region has the DNA TGTGCCAGCAGCTTGGAGTGGAGCTCCTACAATGAGCAGTTCTTC.

The V and J genes are TRBV19 and TRBJ2-7, with 8 nucleotides matching TRBD1. Germline CDR1 and CDR2: LNHDA and SQIVND (reference sequence). The ends lost 5 bases at V and 2 bases at J; junction bases unmatched: 5. The CDR3 runs to 14 residues. This chain's CDR3 is CASSSRQGPYEQYF. CDR3 sequence (DNA): TGTGCCAGTAGTTCCCGACAGGGGCCCTACGAGCAGTACTTC.

This chain links TRBV7-8 with TRBJ2-2; no firm D call. Deletions cut 6 bases from V and 0 bases from J, with 8 bases between. Germline CDR1 is SGHVS and CDR2 is FQNEAQ. The CDR3 contains 14 residues. For the CDR3, the DNA is TGTGCCAGCAGACCCACATCGAACACCGGGGAGCTGTTTTTT. This gives the protein CASRPTSNTGELFF.

The chain is built from TRBV28 and TRBJ2-3; 7 positions match TRBD2. Trimming removed 8 bases from V and 5 bases from J; junction bases left unmatched: 4. Looked up from germline, CDR1 is MDHEN and CDR2 is SYDVKM. This CDR3 is built from 12 residues. CDR3 region: CASGEGGDTQYF. The CDR3, as DNA: TGTGCCAGCGGGGAGGGTGGAGATACGCAGTATTTT.

This rearrangement joins TRBV27 to TRBJ2-7; D not resolved. This CDR3 has 13 residues. CDR1 is MNHEY and CDR2 is SMNVEV in the germline V gene (reference sequence). V was pared by 3 bases and J by 4 bases, with 10 bases between. CDR3 region: CASSFLGGYEQYF. CDR3 nucleotides: TGTGCCAGCAGTTTCTTGGGTGGATACGAGCAGTACTTC.

The chain links TRBV15 to TRBJ2-7, with a weak D call TRBD2 (5 bases). V lost 0 bases, J lost 5 bases, and 17 bases lay in between. The V gene's germline CDR1 is LNHNV and CDR2 YYDKDF (reference sequence). The CDR3 is made up of 16 amino acids. CDR3 DNA: TGTGCCACCAGCAGAGATAAAGGGTCGGGGTTCGACGAGCAGTACTTC. This translates into CATSRDKGSGFDEQYF. Full variable domain (outside the CDR3, taken from reference TRBV15 and TRBJ2-7): DAMVIQNPRYQVTQFGKPVTLSCSQTLNHNVMYWYQQKSSQAPKLLFHYYDKDFNNEADTPDNFQSRRPNTSFCFLDIRSPGLGDTAMYLCATSRDKGSGFDEQYFGPGTRLTVT.

The CDR3 DNA reads as TGTGCCAGCAGTTATCGGCAGCTCACTTCTGGCTACACCTTC. Residues: CASSYRQLTSGYTF. This chain links TRBV6-5 with TRBJ1-2; D unresolved. Germline-derived CDR1 and CDR2 are MNHEY and SVGAGI. The CDR3 has 14 residues. The V end was cut by 3 bases, the J end by 7 bases, with 15 bases between.

The rearrangement links TRBV10-2 to TRBJ2-7; no clear D. CDR1 WSHSY and CDR2 SAAADI come from the germline V gene. The CDR3 covers 15 residues. Trimming cost V 6 bases and J 0 bases, with 15 bases left between them. CDR3 nucleotide sequence: TGCGCCAGCAGAAGAACAGACGAGAGCTCCTACGAGCAGTACTTC. It is translated as CASRRTDESSYEQYF.

This clone has a single count. This chain uses TRBV28 with TRBJ2-7, with 11 bases fitting TRBD1. Losses at the gene ends were 4 bases for V and 5 bases for J; bases not matched to a gene: 7. The CDR3 length is 15 residues. Germline-derived CDR1 and CDR2 are MDHEN and SYDVKM. The CDR3 DNA follows: TGTGCCAGCAGTTCGCAGGACAGGGGGCTCAACGAGCAGTACTTC. This encodes CASSSQDRGLNEQYF.

V usage is TRBV4-3 and J usage is TRBJ2-1, with 10 nucleotides matching TRBD2. Germline V gene sequence: CDR1 LGHNA, CDR2 YSLEER. The CDR3 extends over 18 amino acids. The V and J ends lost 3 bases and 0 bases, in that order; junction bases with no gene match: 8. The CDR3 spells CASSHSASGSSSYNEQFF. The CDR3 nucleotides read TGCGCCAGCAGCCACAGTGCTAGCGGGAGTTCCTCCTACAATGAGCAGTTCTTC.

The rearrangement links TRBV15 to TRBJ2-1, with unresolved D. Germline assignment: CDR1 LNHNV and CDR2 YYDKDF (reference sequence). Trimming took 4 bases from V and 15 from J, leaving 16 bases between them. This CDR3 is 12 amino acids long. The CDR3, as DNA: TGTGCCACCAGCATACCGAGAGGTAGGCCGTTCTTC. Protein product: CATSIPRGRPFF.

The rearrangement joins TRBV4-2 to TRBJ2-3; a possible D gene is TRBD2 (5 bases). Per germline, CDR1 LGHNA and CDR2 YNFKEQ. The CDR3 is made up of 14 amino acids. The V end was cut by 3 bases, the J end by 6 bases, with 13 bases between. CDR3 DNA sequence: TGTGCCAGCAGCCAGCGAGGGCCGGGCGATACGCAGTATTTT. Translated, it gives CASSQRGPGDTQYF.

V usage is TRBV2 and J usage is TRBJ1-5; D remains ambiguous. Trimming stripped 4 bases from V and 1 base from J, with 8 bases between. The CDR3 runs 14 residues. The germline V gene encodes CDR1 SNHLY and CDR2 FYNNEI. CDR3 protein: CASSVESSNQPQHF. The CDR3 DNA reads as TGTGCCAGCAGTGTGGAGTCGAGCAATCAGCCCCAGCATTTT.

The CDR3 here is CASSQDTGAGEQYF. CDR3 nucleotides: TGCGCCAGCAGCCAAGATACCGGGGCGGGCGAGCAGTACTTC. This chain links TRBV4-3 with TRBJ2-7; D is possibly TRBD1 or TRBD2 (5 bases each). Trimming shortened V by 0 bases and J by 6 bases, and 12 bases separated the two germline ends. From germline, CDR1 is LGHNA and CDR2 YSLEER. This CDR3 has 14 amino acids.

CDR3 protein: CASSQGLEQPQHF. CDR3 nucleotides: TGCGCCAGCAGCCAAGGGCTGGAGCAGCCCCAGCATTTT. The rearrangement links TRBV4-3 to TRBJ1-5, with unresolved D. This CDR3 comprises 13 residues. Trimming pared 1 base from V and 7 bases from J, leaving 8 bases between. Germline V lookup: CDR1 LGHNA, CDR2 YSLEER.

The gene calls are TRBV6-5 and TRBJ2-7; D unresolved. The germline V gene encodes CDR1 MNHEY and CDR2 SVGAGI. This CDR3 comprises 13 residues. V shed 4 bases and J shed 1 base, with 8 bases lying between them. In DNA, the CDR3 is TGTGCCAGCAGTTTGACAACATCCTACGAGCAGTACTTC. This codes for CASSLTTSYEQYF.

This chain connects TRBV5-1 to TRBJ2-6; 8 positions agree with TRBD1. The CDR3 loop spans 16 amino acids. J gave up 2 bases and V 2 bases, and 3 bases lay outside the gene matches. In germline, CDR1 is SGHRS, CDR2 YFSETQ. The CDR3 reads CASSFSGGAGANVLTF. The CDR3, as DNA: TGCGCCAGCAGCTTTTCAGGGGGCGCTGGGGCCAACGTCCTGACTTTC.

The chain combines TRBV6-5 with TRBJ2-5; 7 bases align to TRBD1. This CDR3 is 15 amino acids long. The trim removed 6 bases at V and 4 bases at J, leaving 11 bases unmatched. Looked up from germline, CDR1 is MNHEY and CDR2 is SVGAGI. CDR3 in amino acids: CASRSTGTEAETQYF. CDR3 bases: TGTGCCAGCAGATCGACCGGGACAGAGGCAGAGACCCAGTACTTC.

V usage is TRBV13 and J usage is TRBJ2-7; 9 nucleotides agree with TRBD2. Trimming took 5 bases from V and 6 from J; bases not matched to a gene: 8. Per the germline V gene, CDR1 is PRHDT and CDR2 is FYEKMQ (reference sequence). The CDR3 runs to 14 residues. The CDR3 coding sequence is TGTGCCAGCAGCCCTAGGAGCGGGAGGAGCGAGCAGTACTTC. Its translation is CASSPRSGRSEQYF. Full variable domain (outside the CDR3, taken from reference TRBV13 and TRBJ2-7): AAGVIQSPRHLIKEKRETATLKCYPIPRHDTVYWYQQGPGQDPQFLISFYEKMQSDKGSIPDRFSAQQFSDYHSELNMSSLELGDSALYFCASSPRSGRSEQYFGPGTRLTVT.

V and J are TRBV7-2 and TRBJ2-3; 11 bases agree with TRBD2. Looked up from germline, CDR1 is SGHTA and CDR2 is FQGNSA. This CDR3 is built from 14 residues. V trimming: 3 bases; J trimming: 8 bases; junction bases outside the gene matches: 4. The CDR3 DNA sequence: TGTGCCAGCAGCTTGGGGACTAGCGGAGGTACGCAGTATTTT. This gives the protein CASSLGTSGGTQYF. The variable domain in full, with the rest retrieved from reference TRBV7-2 and TRBJ2-3, is GAGVSQSPSNKVTEKGKDVELRCDPISGHTALYWYRQSLGQGLEFLIYFQGNSAPDKSGLPSDRFSAERTGGSVSTLTIQRTQQEDSAVYLCASSLGTSGGTQYFGPGTRLTVL.

V is TRBV28 and J is TRBJ2-2, with no clear D. Germline lookup yields CDR1 MDHEN and CDR2 SYDVKM. V was shortened by 6 bases and J by 7 bases, with 9 bases between the two germline ends. The CDR3 has 12 residues. The CDR3 coding sequence is TGTGCCAGCAGCCCTGTAGTCGGGGAGCTGTTTTTT. This codes for CASSPVVGELFF. The complete variable domain, with remaining parts taken from reference TRBV28 and TRBJ2-2, reads DVKVTQSSRYLVKRTGEKVFLECVQDMDHENMFWYRQDPGLGLRLIYFSYDVKMKEKGDIPEGYSVSREKKERFSLILESASTNQTSMYLCASSPVVGELFFGEGSRLTVL.

The chain couples TRBV18 to TRBJ2-7; the match to TRBD1 covers 10 bases. There are 14 residues in the CDR3. V shed 5 bases and J 7 bases; nucleotides not matched to a gene: 8. The germline CDR1 and CDR2 sequences are KGHSH and LQKENI. The CDR3 reads CASSSDGTGAEQYF. The DNA of the CDR3 is TGTGCCAGCTCATCAGACGGGACAGGGGCTGAGCAGTACTTC.

In DNA form, the CDR3 reads TGTGCCAGCAGAGGACCAAGGGGACGTAAGGACAATGAGCAGTTCTTC. It yields the protein CASRGPRGRKDNEQFF. The V gene is TRBV25-1, the J gene TRBJ2-1; D may correspond to TRBD1 or TRBD2 (5 bases each). The germline gives CDR1 MGHDK, CDR2 SYGVNS. Trimming left V 6 bases short and J 5 bases short, with 20 bases between. The CDR3 spans 16 residues.

The chain has TRBV10-3 and TRBJ1-6, with 8 bases matching TRBD1. Trimming cost V 6 bases and J 9 bases; bases outside gene matches: 4. The germline V gene encodes CDR1 ENHRY and CDR2 SYGVKD. This CDR3 is 13 amino acids long. Written as DNA, the CDR3 is TGTGCCATCAGGGGGACAGGCGGTTCACCCCTCCACTTT. It yields the protein CAIRGTGGSPLHF.